This record concerns one T cell receptor beta chain sequence. Measured with immunoSEQ multiplex PCR; TCRdb has only the in-frame clones, and not every one. The table has about 230,000 clones, 81% seen once. The data originate from a study of blood T cell repertoires in COVID-19. Study information: Some COVID-19 samples were acute and others convalescent; all came from the United States, Italy and Spain. From T cells, B-cell-depleted T cells, or PBMCs came the material, which was cDNA or gDNA.

V was cut by 2 bases and J by 0 bases, with 15 bases left in between. This CDR3 has 18 amino acids. CDR1 and CDR2 from the germline V gene are SGHTS and YDEGEE. Sequencing was done on a sample of peripheral blood. The clonotype originates from a woman at least 80 years old with COVID-19, enrolled during active disease. The chain employs TRBV5-8 and TRBJ2-6; D gene unclear. The CDR3 protein is CASSLVARWSSGANVLTF. CDR3 nucleotide sequence: TGTGCCAGCAGCTTAGTCGCTAGGTGGTCCTCTGGGGCCAACGTCCTGACTTTC.